These 18 T cell receptor beta chains were sequenced from one sample in a study of blood T cell repertoires in COVID-19. The method was immunoSEQ multiplex PCR; TCRdb's version includes in-frame clones alone and lacks a portion of them. The table has around 150,000 clones, 88% seen once. The sequencing input was peripheral blood. The receptors here all came from a human donor with COVID-19, enrolled during active disease. The donor label of this sample is uncertain.

The CDR3 region is CASSNSEDEKLFF. The CDR3 DNA sequence: TGTGCCAGCAGCAATTCGGAGGATGAAAAACTGTTTTTT. The chain joins TRBV7-9 to TRBJ1-4; no firm D call. This CDR3 contains 13 residues. Germline CDR1 SEHNR, CDR2 FQNEAQ (reference sequence). V was pared by 5 bases and J by 6 bases, with 10 bases between. The full variable domain, in which reference TRBV7-9 and TRBJ1-4 provide the parts outside the CDR3, is DTGVSQNPRHKITKRGQNVTFRCDPISEHNRLYWYRQTLGQGPEFLTYFQNEAQLEKSRLLSDRFSAERPKGSFSTLEIQRTEQGDSAMYLCASSNSEDEKLFFGSGTQLSVL.

The chain uses TRBV7-9 and TRBJ2-7; D possibly corresponds to TRBD1 (5 bases). The CDR3 has 15 amino acids. Germline V gene sequence: CDR1 SEHNR, CDR2 FQNEAQ (reference sequence). The germline V and J ends were trimmed by 4 bases and 2 bases, with 15 bases remaining between them. The CDR3: CASSWGTGEAYEQYF. The CDR3 coding sequence is TGTGCCAGCAGCTGGGGCACAGGTGAGGCCTACGAGCAGTACTTC.

This chain uses TRBV5-1 with TRBJ2-3, with a possible D match to TRBD2 (5 bases). There are 14 residues in the CDR3. Trimming pared 1 base from V and 5 bases from J, leaving 11 bases between. Per the germline V gene, CDR1 is SGHRS and CDR2 is YFSETQ. For the CDR3, the DNA is TGCGCCAGCAGCTTGATGACCCGGGAAGATACGCAGTATTTT. It encodes CASSLMTREDTQYF.

J is TRBJ1-2 and V is TRBV20-1, with D uncertain. The CDR3 contains 10 residues. Trimming removed 6 bases at V and 8 bases at J, with 10 bases between. The germline V gene encodes CDR1 DFQATT and CDR2 SNEGSKA (reference sequence). The CDR3 spells CSASDSGYTF. As DNA, the CDR3 is TGCAGTGCGAGCGACTCGGGCTACACCTTC.

The chain employs TRBV7-9 and TRBJ2-2; 7 bases fit TRBD2. The J segment lost 0 bases and the V segment lost 5 bases, leaving 9 bases of the junction unmatched. This CDR3 has 17 residues. CDR1 and CDR2 (germline): SEHNR, FQNEAQ (reference sequence). CDR3 residues: CASSEAASGANTGELFF. The CDR3 DNA sequence: TGTGCCAGCAGCGAGGCGGCTAGCGGAGCGAACACCGGGGAGCTGTTTTTT.

This clone was observed a handful of times. The CDR3: CASSREGQTNYGYTF. CDR3 sequence (DNA): TGTGCCAGCAGCCGCGAGGGACAGACTAACTATGGCTACACCTTC. V gene TRBV11-2 combines with J gene TRBJ1-2, with 7 bases that match TRBD1. J was trimmed by 0 bases and V by 5 bases; bases with no gene match: 6. Germline V lookup: CDR1 SGHAT, CDR2 FQNNGV. The CDR3 contains 15 residues.

This clone was seen only a few times. The chain combines TRBV19 with TRBJ2-6; D is possibly TRBD2 (6 bases). CDR3 length equals 18 residues. With 6 bases removed from V and 0 bases from J, the gap between germline ends came to 18 bases. Germline V gene lookup returns CDR1 LNHDA and CDR2 SQIVND (reference sequence). Here the CDR3 DNA reads TGTGCCAGTAGCCCCCTTGGGGGGATGGTCTCTGGGGCCAACGTCCTGACTTTC. It specifies CASSPLGGMVSGANVLTF.

This CDR3 is CASSVGGTAYEQYF. The DNA of the CDR3 is TGTGCCAGCAGCGTAGGAGGGACAGCCTACGAGCAGTACTTC. The chain couples TRBV9 to TRBJ2-7; TRBD1 agrees at 7 bases. This CDR3 region has 14 residues. V shed 0 bases, J shed 2 bases, and the junction held 2 bases outside the gene matches. The germline CDR1 and CDR2 sequences are SGDLS and YYNGEE. The full variable domain, with the rest looked up from reference TRBV9 and TRBJ2-7, is DSGVTQTPKHLITATGQRVTLRCSPRSGDLSVYWYQQSLDQGLQFLIQYYNGEERAKGNILERFSAQQFPDLHSELNLSSLELGDSALYFCASSVGGTAYEQYFGPGTRLTVT.

The gene calls are TRBV7-2 and TRBJ1-2, with 7 bases lining up with TRBD1. With V trimmed by 1 base and J by 5 bases, 4 bases remained unmatched. In germline, CDR1 is SGHTA, CDR2 FQGNSA. The CDR3 runs to 14 residues. The CDR3 reads CASSLVVTGYGYTF. DNA for the CDR3: TGTGCCAGCAGCTTAGTCGTGACAGGGTATGGCTACACCTTC.

The rearrangement links TRBV19 to TRBJ1-2; D not resolved. The CDR3 covers 14 residues. CDR1 and CDR2 (germline): LNHDA, SQIVND (reference sequence). The ends were cut back, 0 bases at V and 8 bases at J, with 13 bases in the middle. CDR3 in DNA: TGTGCCAGTAGTATAGATCGAGGGCAGAACGGCTACACCTTC. It is translated as CASSIDRGQNGYTF.

This clone has just a few counts. The V call is TRBV5-1, the J call TRBJ1-1, with TRBD1 matching over 10 bases. Trimming cost V 6 bases and J 5 bases; bases outside gene matches: 10. Germline CDR1 is SGHRS and CDR2 is YFSETQ. The CDR3 is made up of 15 amino acids. The CDR3 region has the DNA TGCGCCAGCAATCTTGCCGGGACAGGGGAGACTGAAGCTTTCTTT. The encoded protein is CASNLAGTGETEAFF.

This clone appeared a single time. The V and J genes are TRBV5-5 and TRBJ1-3; 7 nucleotides align to TRBD1. The V gene's germline CDR1 is SGHKS and CDR2 YYEKEE (reference sequence). The V segment lost 0 bases and the J segment 6 bases; nucleotides outside the gene matches: 6. This CDR3 has 15 amino acids. The CDR3 region is CASSLGRQGENTIYF. CDR3 nucleotides: TGTGCCAGCAGCTTGGGCCGACAGGGTGAAAACACCATATATTTT.

Only a few counts were recorded for this clone. The V and J genes are TRBV4-1 and TRBJ1-1, with 7 bases identical to TRBD1. J was trimmed by 6 bases and V by 3 bases; bases with no gene match: 13. Germline assignment: CDR1 MGHRA and CDR2 YSYEKL. The CDR3 runs to 16 residues. CDR3 sequence: CASSQGSGGKIAEAFF. The DNA for the CDR3 is TGCGCCAGCAGCCAGGGGTCAGGGGGGAAGATCGCTGAAGCTTTCTTT.

J is TRBJ2-7 and V is TRBV7-8; the match to TRBD2 covers 9 bases. This CDR3 is 16 amino acids long. CDR1 and CDR2 from the germline V gene are SGHVS and FQNEAQ. Germline trimming cut 8 bases from V and 6 bases from J; bases unmatched to any gene: 17. The CDR3 loop is CASSLSRAGGSLEQYF. Written as DNA, the CDR3 is TGTGCCAGCTCCCTCTCCAGAGCGGGAGGATCCCTCGAGCAGTACTTC.

V usage is TRBV27 and J usage is TRBJ2-3; 9 nucleotides agree with TRBD1. The CDR3 sequence is 13 residues long. Germline CDR1 and CDR2: MNHEY and SMNVEV (reference sequence). V lost 5 bases, J lost 7 bases, and 4 bases stayed unmatched. CDR3 nucleotide sequence: TGTGCCAGCAGTCGGGACAGGGCTTATACGCAGTATTTT. It encodes CASSRDRAYTQYF.

This sequence joins TRBV7-9 and TRBJ1-2, with D possibly matching TRBD1 (5 bases). Germline CDR1 reads SEHNR; CDR2 reads FQNEAQ (reference sequence). The CDR3 contains 14 residues. V was clipped by 4 bases and J by 6 bases, with 15 bases between them. The CDR3 region is CASSSFVGGDGYTF. CDR3 DNA sequence: TGTGCCAGCAGCTCCTTTGTTGGGGGGGATGGCTACACCTTC.

The CDR3 loop reads CASSPATYGYTF. The CDR3 coding sequence is TGTGCCAGCAGCCCCGCCACTTATGGCTACACCTTC. The genes are TRBV7-8 and TRBJ1-2; the D is unclear. Germline loops: CDR1 SGHVS, CDR2 FQNEAQ. Trimming left V 5 bases short and J 5 bases short, with 9 bases between. The CDR3 sequence is 12 residues long. Supplemented by reference TRBV7-8 and TRBJ1-2, the full variable domain reads GAGVSQSPRYKVAKRGQDVALRCDPISGHVSLFWYQQALGQGPEFLTYFQNEAQLDKSGLPSDRFFAERPEGSVSTLKIQRTQQEDSAVYLCASSPATYGYTFGSGTRLTVV.

The chain recombines TRBV4-1 with TRBJ2-7; 9 bases fit TRBD1. This CDR3 region has 14 residues. Germline lookup yields CDR1 MGHRA and CDR2 YSYEKL. V trimming: 6 bases; J trimming: 5 bases; junction bases outside the gene matches: 8. The CDR3 nucleotides read TGCGCCAGCAGGCCCCGGGACAGGGTCCACGAGCAGTACTTC. This sequence encodes CASRPRDRVHEQYF.